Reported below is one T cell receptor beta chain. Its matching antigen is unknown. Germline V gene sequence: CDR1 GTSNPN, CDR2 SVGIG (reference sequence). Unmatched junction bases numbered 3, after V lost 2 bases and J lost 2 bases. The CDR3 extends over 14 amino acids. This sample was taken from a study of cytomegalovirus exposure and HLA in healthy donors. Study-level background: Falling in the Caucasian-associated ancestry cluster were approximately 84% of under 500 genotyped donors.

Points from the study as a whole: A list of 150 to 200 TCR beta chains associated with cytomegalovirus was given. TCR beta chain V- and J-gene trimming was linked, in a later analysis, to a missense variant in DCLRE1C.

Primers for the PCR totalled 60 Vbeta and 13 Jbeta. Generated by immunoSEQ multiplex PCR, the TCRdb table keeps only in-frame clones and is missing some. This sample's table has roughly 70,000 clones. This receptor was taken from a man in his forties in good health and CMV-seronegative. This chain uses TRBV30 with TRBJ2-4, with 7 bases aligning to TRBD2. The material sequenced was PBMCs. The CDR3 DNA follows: TGTGCCTGGAGTAACGGGGGGACCAAAAACATTCAGTACTTC. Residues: CAWSNGGTKNIQYF.